This TCR beta chain is drawn from a study of blood T cell repertoires in COVID-19. On the study more broadly: Spain, Italy and the United States supplied samples that represented acute and convalescent COVID-19. T cells, B-cell-depleted T cells, or PBMCs supplied cDNA or gDNA.

Germline CDR1 reads MNHNY; CDR2 reads SVGAGI (reference sequence). This CDR3 is 16 amino acids long. V gave up 2 bases and J gave up 5 bases, with 18 bases separating them. In the original workflow: Amplification of reference gene primers was used by the study to estimate nucleated cell counts. Clones were read by immunoSEQ multiplex PCR, and TCRdb kept only the in-frame ones, dropping some. V and J calls and clone size are those listed in that table; D and trimming were worked out from the DNA. The sample lists about 230,000 clones; approximately 82% were seen once. Input material: peripheral blood. The chain has TRBV6-6 and TRBJ1-1; the D gene is possibly TRBD1 (6 bases). This TCR came from a man in his forties with active or convalescent COVID-19. The CDR3 region has the DNA TGTGCCAGCAGTTACACCTTAACAGGGAGAGGGACTGAAGCTTTCTTT. This translates into CASSYTLTGRGTEAFF.